This TCR beta chain was recorded in a study of blood T cells in healthy people across ages. For this clonotype: Its cognate antigen is unknown.

A second about 6 to 11 cycle PCR used barcoded and J-beta primers. Each CDR3 protein is one row after TCRdb ran MiXCR on the 5' RACE reads. In the table there are over 950,000 distinct CDR3 sequences, roughly 51% of which are singletons. V gave up 2 bases and J gave up 11 bases; unmatched junction bases: 9. Looked up from germline, CDR1 is MNHEY and CDR2 is SMNVEV (reference sequence). The length of the CDR3 is 14 residues. Broader study findings: TCR beta diversity per million T cells fell roughly linearly with age.

Sample: blood. The rearrangement joins TRBV27 to TRBJ2-5; TRBD2 matches 9 bases. The receptor comes from a woman aged 55-70 years in good health. The CDR3 protein is CASSLILAGREQYF. The CDR3 DNA reads as TGTGCCAGCAGTTTAATCCTAGCGGGGCGTGAGCAGTACTTC.